This record looks at one T cell receptor (beta chain) sequence and its context. The antigen is not known. CDR1 and CDR2 (germline): MGHRA, YSYEKL. J gave up 15 bases and V 4 bases, and 9 bases lay outside the gene matches. The CDR3 is made up of 14 amino acids. The PCR contained 60 Vbeta and 13 Jbeta primers. The method was immunoSEQ multiplex PCR; TCRdb's version includes in-frame clones alone and lacks a portion of them. The top ten clones hold less than 3% of a sample with about 120,000 clones, 60% to 85% of them seen once. This specimen belongs to a study of cytomegalovirus exposure and HLA in healthy donors. Study outcomes and limitations: In a later analysis, at a false discovery rate of 0.05, over 15,000 TCR beta sequences were associated with HLA alleles. Later examination showed HLA-associated TCR beta chains had greater clonal expansion than equally common others.

The material sequenced was PBMCs. The receptor was derived from a woman aged 40 to 50 in good health and CMV-seropositive. The chain employs TRBV4-1 and TRBJ2-1; 13 nucleotides align to TRBD2. CDR3 sequence: CASSPEGTSGVRFF. The CDR3 DNA reads TGCGCCAGCAGCCCGGAGGGGACTAGCGGGGTTCGGTTCTTC.